The clone carrying this T cell receptor beta chain has only a few counts. A much larger clone is a single base away; this may be a read error. This CDR3 is missing its conserved last phenylalanine or tryptophan, likely due to a read error. V lost 8 bases to trimming and J lost 0 bases, with 8 bases between them. The CDR3 is 13 amino acids. Three rounds of nested PCR, following a modified ARM-PCR protocol, produced the TCRbeta library. MiXCR, run by TCRdb on the multiplex PCR reads, gives a single entry per CDR3 protein. The sample has approximately 90,000 distinct CDR3 sequences; just over 65% are singletons. The source of the sample is a study of tumor and adjacent non-tumor tissue in lung cancer. No cell sorting was done before RNA was extracted from the tissue. Chemotherapy-naive patients with new lung cancer underwent thoracic surgery in China, August–late 2014.

The sequenced sample was lung tumor tissue. The TCR originated in a man between 60 and 70 years old with non-small cell lung cancer. This rearrangement joins TRBV12-3 or TRBV12-4 to TRBJ1-3; D gene ambiguous. CDR3 in amino acids: CASSEFSGNTIYS. The DNA of the CDR3 is TGTGCCAGCTCTGAGTTCTCTGGAAACACCATATATTCT.